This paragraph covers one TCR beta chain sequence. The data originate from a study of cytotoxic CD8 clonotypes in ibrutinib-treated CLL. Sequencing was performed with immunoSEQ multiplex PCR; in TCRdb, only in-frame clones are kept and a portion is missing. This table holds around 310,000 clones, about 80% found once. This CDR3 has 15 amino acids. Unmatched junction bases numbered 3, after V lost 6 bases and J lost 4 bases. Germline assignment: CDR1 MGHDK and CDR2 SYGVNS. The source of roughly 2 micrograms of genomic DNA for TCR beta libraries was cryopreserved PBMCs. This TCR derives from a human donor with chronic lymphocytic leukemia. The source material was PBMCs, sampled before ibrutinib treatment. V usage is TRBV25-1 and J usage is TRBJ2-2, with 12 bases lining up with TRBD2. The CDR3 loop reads CASSVTSGSTGELFF. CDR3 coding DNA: TGTGCCAGCAGCGTGACTAGCGGGAGCACCGGGGAGCTGTTTTTT.